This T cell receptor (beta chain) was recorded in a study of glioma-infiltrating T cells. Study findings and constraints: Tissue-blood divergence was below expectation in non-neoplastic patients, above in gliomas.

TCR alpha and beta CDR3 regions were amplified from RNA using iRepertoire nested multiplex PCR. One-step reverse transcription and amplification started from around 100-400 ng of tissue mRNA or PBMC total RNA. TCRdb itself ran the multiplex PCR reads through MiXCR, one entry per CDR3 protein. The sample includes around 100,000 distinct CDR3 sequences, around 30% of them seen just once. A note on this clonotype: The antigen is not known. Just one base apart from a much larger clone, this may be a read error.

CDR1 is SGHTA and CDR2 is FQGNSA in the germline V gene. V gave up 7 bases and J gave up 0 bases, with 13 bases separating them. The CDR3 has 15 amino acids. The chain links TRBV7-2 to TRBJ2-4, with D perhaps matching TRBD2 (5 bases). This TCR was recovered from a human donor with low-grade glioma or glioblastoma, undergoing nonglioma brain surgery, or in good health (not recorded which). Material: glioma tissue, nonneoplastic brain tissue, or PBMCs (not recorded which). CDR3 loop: CASIPPGLAKNIQYF. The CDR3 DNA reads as TGTGCCAGCATCCCCCCCGGACTAGCCAAAAACATTCAGTACTTC.